These T cell receptor beta chains were read from a single sample in a study of cytomegalovirus exposure and HLA in healthy donors. Sequencing was performed with immunoSEQ multiplex PCR; in TCRdb, only in-frame clones are kept and a portion is missing. The sample consists of some 140,000 clones, 65% to 80% of them appearing once. Specimen: PBMCs. The receptors were sampled from a woman between 40 and 55 years old in good health and CMV-seronegative. Both conserved end residues are trimmed from each CDR3. A D gene is named only where the DNA matches it firmly.

d_call v_call cdr3_aa
TRBD1 TRBV5-1 ASSRSDRVEAF
TRBD1 TRBV10-3 AISDDRGIRNYT
NA TRBV18 ASSPQGGSANTGELF
TRBD1 TRBV4-2 ASRPQESRTGADYGYT
NA TRBV10-3 AISEFRDLSGNTIY
TRBD1 TRBV6-5 ASSYSTTGGYEKLF
NA TRBV12-5 ASGSQEYEQY
TRBD1 TRBV6-5 ASSPGGSHPYEQY
NA TRBV27 ASSPVDSSNYGYT
TRBD2 TRBV5-1 ASSSFPERGGQETQY
NA TRBV6-6 ASTLFSSTDTQY
TRBD1 TRBV5-1 ASSSQGVEDTEAF
TRBD2 TRBV11-3 ASSPRLAGGGADTQY
NA TRBV2 ASRRGNTGELF
TRBD1 TRBV5-1 ASSLDDRGEAF
NA TRBV5-1 ASSLATYTDTQY
NA TRBV27 ASSPTGYEKLF
TRBD1 TRBV5-6 ASSLGWGQGASPRETQY
TRBD2 TRBV10-1 ASSERLGGSETQY
TRBD2 TRBV5-4 ASSLGGSSGRLYEQY
NA TRBV7-9 ASSIQMDTEAF
NA TRBV2 ASTNSEEAVYGYT
TRBD1 TRBV19 ASGQGINQPQH
NA TRBV7-6 ASSPGEGAGNTIY
TRBD2 TRBV7-9 ASSPTSGRSYEQY
NA TRBV28 ASSYYLTEAF
NA TRBV19 ASSIGQGPNQETQY
TRBD1 TRBV10-2 ASSARRQGSMPLTEAF
TRBD2 TRBV27 ASTLKGSGSPYNEQF
NA TRBV11-3 ASSYASTMTNEKLF
TRBD2 TRBV18 ASSRASGGPGDEQF
TRBD1 TRBV9 ASSVAGQGAAETQY
NA TRBV6-6 ASSADLNTEAF
NA TRBV28 ASSYRGGSYNSPLH
NA TRBV27 ASSRTGPISNQPQH
TRBD1 TRBV23-1 ASSLSLTHRGPPSYEQY
NA TRBV30 AWSAEGRRGYGYT
NA TRBV19 ASSLFPGQSSNQPQH
NA TRBV30 AWSVLRWSGRREQY
TRBD2 TRBV28 ASSRGTSNWETQY
TRBD1 TRBV19 ASKDRDYEKLF
NA TRBV2 ASSGGRGRIFQY
TRBD2 TRBV7-7 ASSPTSGIPYEQY
TRBD2 TRBV6-6 ASSYRPSGSVDEQY
NA TRBV7-8 ASSPIALNTGELF
NA TRBV5-4 ASSLATNYGYT
NA TRBV6-5 ASSSRTIDYGYT
NA TRBV19 ASSIEVWGGHGYT
NA TRBV5-4 ASSPAGETYEQY
NA TRBV6-5 AAAGRTEQY
TRBD1 TRBV6-1 ASSGHRDRGDTEAF
NA TRBV28 ASRTGGGLDTEAF
NA TRBV5-4 ASSLPSGNTEAF
TRBD1 TRBV5-6 ASRTLVPGQGYGYT
NA TRBV5-1 ASSLDRTEAF
NA TRBV19 ASQEGRINYGYT
NA TRBV10-3 AISIQGFGYT
TRBD1 TRBV5-1 ASSLTTGAYEQY
NA TRBV30 AWSVQVGGTDTQY
TRBD1 TRBV2 ASRPGTGRNTEAF